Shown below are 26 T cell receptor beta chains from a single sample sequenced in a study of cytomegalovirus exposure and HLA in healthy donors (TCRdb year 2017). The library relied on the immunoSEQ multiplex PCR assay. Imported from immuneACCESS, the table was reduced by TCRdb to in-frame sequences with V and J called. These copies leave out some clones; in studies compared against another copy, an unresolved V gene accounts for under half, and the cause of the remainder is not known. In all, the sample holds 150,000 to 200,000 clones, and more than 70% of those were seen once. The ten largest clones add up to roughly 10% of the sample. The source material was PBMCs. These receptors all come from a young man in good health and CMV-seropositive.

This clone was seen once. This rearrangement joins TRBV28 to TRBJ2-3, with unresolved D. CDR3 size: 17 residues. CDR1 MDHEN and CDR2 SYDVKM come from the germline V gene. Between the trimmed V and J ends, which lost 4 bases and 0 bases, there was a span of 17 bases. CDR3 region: CASSSSPHVASTDTQYF. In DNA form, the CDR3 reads TGTGCCAGCAGTTCCTCTCCTCACGTCGCGAGCACAGATACGCAGTATTTT.

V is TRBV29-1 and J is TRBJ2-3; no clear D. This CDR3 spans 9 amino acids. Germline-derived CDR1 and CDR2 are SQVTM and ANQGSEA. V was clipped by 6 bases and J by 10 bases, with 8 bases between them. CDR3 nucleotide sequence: TGCAGCGTAGAACCTTCGCAGTATTTT. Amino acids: CSVEPSQYF.

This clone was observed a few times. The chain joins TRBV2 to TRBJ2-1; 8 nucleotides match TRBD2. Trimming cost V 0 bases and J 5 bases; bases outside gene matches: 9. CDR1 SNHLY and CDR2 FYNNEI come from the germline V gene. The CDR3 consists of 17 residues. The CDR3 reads CASSEALLLAGDNEQFF. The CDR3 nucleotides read TGTGCCAGCAGTGAAGCGCTTCTGCTAGCGGGTGACAATGAGCAGTTCTTC.

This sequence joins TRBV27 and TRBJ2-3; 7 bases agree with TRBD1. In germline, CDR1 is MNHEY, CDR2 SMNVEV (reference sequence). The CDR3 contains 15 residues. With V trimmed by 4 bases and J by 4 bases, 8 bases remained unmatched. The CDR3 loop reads CASSYDRVRADTQYF. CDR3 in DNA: TGTGCCAGCAGTTATGACAGGGTTCGCGCAGATACGCAGTATTTT.

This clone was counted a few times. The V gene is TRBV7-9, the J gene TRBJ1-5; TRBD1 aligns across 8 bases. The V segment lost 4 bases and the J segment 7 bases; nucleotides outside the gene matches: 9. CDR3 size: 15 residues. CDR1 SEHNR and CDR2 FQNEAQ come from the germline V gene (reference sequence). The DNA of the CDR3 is TGTGCCAGCAGCTACGGACAGGGAAGGGTCCAGCCCCAGCATTTT. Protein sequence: CASSYGQGRVQPQHF.

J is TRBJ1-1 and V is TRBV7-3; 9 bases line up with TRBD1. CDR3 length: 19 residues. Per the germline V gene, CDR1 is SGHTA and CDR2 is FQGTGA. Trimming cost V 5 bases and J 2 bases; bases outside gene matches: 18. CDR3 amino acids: CASSPSVPGQGGGNTEAFF. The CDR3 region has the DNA TGTGCCAGCAGCCCTAGCGTCCCGGGACAGGGAGGGGGCAACACTGAAGCTTTCTTT.

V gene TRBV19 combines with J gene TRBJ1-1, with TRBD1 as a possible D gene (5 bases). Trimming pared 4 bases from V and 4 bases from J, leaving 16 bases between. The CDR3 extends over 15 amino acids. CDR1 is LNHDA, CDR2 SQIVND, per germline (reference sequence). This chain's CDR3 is CASSTPGGRVTEAFF. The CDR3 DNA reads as TGTGCCAGTAGTACTCCGGGGGGTAGGGTCACTGAAGCTTTCTTT.

The CDR3 bases are TGTGCCAGCAGTTTATCGACCGGGAGCGAGCAGTTCTTC. Residues: CASSLSTGSEQFF. The chain couples TRBV27 to TRBJ2-1; TRBD2 might be the D (6 bases). Trimming shortened V by 0 bases and J by 10 bases, and 10 bases separated the two germline ends. The length of the CDR3 is 13 residues. Germline V gene data show CDR1 as MNHEY and CDR2 as SMNVEV (reference sequence).

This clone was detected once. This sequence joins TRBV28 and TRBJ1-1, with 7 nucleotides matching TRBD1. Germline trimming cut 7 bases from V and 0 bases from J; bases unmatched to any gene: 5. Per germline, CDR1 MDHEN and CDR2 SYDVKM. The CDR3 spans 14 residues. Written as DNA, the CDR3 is TGTGCCAGCACCACGGGACAGTTGAACACTGAAGCTTTCTTT. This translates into CASTTGQLNTEAFF. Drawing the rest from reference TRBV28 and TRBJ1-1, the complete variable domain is DVKVTQSSRYLVKRTGEKVFLECVQDMDHENMFWYRQDPGLGLRLIYFSYDVKMKEKGDIPEGYSVSREKKERFSLILESASTNQTSMYLCASTTGQLNTEAFFGQGTRLTVV.

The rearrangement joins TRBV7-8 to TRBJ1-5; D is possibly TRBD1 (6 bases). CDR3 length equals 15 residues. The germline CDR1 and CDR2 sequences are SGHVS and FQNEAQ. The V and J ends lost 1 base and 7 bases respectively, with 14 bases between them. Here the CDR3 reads CASSLGGTGRQPQHF. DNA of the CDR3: TGTGCCAGCAGCTTAGGGGGAACAGGGCGACAGCCCCAGCATTTT. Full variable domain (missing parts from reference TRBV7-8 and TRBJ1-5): GAGVSQSPRYKVAKRGQDVALRCDPISGHVSLFWYQQALGQGPEFLTYFQNEAQLDKSGLPSDRFFAERPEGSVSTLKIQRTQQEDSAVYLCASSLGGTGRQPQHFGDGTRLSIL.

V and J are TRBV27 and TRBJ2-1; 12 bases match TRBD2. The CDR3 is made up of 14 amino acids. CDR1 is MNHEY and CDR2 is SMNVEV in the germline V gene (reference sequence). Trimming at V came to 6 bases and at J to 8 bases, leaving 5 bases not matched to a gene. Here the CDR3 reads CASRPLAGGDEQFF. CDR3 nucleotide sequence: TGTGCCAGCAGGCCGCTAGCGGGAGGGGATGAGCAGTTCTTC.

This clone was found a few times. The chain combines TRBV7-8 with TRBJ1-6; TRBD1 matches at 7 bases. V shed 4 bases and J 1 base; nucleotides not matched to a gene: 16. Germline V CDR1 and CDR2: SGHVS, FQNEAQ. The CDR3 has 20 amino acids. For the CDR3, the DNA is TGTGCCAGCAGCTCCCCTCTAGACAGGGTGAAAATATCCTATAATTCACCCCTCCACTTT. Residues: CASSSPLDRVKISYNSPLHF.

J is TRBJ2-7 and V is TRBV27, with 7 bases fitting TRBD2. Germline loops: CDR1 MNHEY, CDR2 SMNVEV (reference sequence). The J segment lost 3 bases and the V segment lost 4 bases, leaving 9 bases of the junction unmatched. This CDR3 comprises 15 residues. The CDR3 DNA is TGTGCCAGCAGTTCCCGGCCTGGCGGGAGCTACGAGCAGTACTTC. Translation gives CASSSRPGGSYEQYF.

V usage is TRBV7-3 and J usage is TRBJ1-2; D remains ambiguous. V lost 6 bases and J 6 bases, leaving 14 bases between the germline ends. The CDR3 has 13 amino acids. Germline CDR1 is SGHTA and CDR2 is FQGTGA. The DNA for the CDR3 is TGTGCCAGCAGTTTATCACCTGGAGATGGCTACACCTTC. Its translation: CASSLSPGDGYTF.

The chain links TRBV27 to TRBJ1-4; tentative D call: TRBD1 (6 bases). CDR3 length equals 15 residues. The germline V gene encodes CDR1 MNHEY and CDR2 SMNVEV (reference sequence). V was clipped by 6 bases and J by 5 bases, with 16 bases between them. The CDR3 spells CASSAAGTRNEKLFF. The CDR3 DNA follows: TGTGCCAGCAGCGCTGCCGGGACAAGGAATGAAAAACTGTTTTTT.

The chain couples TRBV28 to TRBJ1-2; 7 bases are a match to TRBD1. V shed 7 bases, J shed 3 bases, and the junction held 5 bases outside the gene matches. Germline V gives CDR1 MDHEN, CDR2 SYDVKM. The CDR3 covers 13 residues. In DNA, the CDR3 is TGTGCCAGCACCTCCGGGACAGACTATGGCTACACCTTC. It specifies CASTSGTDYGYTF.

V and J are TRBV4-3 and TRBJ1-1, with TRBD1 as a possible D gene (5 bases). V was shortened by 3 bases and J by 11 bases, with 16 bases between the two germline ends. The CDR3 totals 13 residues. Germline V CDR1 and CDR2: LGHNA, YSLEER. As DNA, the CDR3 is TGCGCCAGCAGCCAGGGCGAGGGGAGCGGGGCTTTCTTT. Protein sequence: CASSQGEGSGAFF.

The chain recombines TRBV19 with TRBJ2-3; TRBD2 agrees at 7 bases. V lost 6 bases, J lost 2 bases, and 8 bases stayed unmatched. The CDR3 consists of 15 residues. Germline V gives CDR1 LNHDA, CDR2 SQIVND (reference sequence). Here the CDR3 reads CASRATGTNTDTQYF. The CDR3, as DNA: TGTGCCAGTAGGGCGACCGGGACTAACACAGATACGCAGTATTTT.

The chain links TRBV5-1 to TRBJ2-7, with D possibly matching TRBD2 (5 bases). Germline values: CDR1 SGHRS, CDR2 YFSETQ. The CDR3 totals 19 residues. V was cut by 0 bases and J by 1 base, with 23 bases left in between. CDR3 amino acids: CASSLAARAAFAGSYEQYF. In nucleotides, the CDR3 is TGCGCCAGCAGCTTGGCCGCGCGGGCAGCTTTTGCAGGATCCTACGAGCAGTACTTC.

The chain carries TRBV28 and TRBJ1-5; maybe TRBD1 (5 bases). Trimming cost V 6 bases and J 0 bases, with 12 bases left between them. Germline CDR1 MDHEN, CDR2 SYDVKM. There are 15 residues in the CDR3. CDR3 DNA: TGTGCCAGCAGAACGACAGCAGGTAGCAATCAGCCCCAGCATTTT. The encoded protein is CASRTTAGSNQPQHF.

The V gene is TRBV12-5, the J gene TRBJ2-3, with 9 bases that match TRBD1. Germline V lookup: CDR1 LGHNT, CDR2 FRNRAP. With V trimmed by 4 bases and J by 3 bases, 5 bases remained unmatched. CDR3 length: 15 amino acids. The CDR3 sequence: CASGSRTGETDTQYF. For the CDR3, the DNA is TGTGCTAGTGGTTCTCGGACAGGGGAGACAGATACGCAGTATTTT. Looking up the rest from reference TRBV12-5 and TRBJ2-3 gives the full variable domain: DARVTQTPRHKVTEMGQEVTMRCQPILGHNTVFWYRQTMMQGLELLAYFRNRAPLDDSGMPKDRFSAEMPDATLATLKIQPSEPRDSAVYFCASGSRTGETDTQYFGPGTRLTVL.

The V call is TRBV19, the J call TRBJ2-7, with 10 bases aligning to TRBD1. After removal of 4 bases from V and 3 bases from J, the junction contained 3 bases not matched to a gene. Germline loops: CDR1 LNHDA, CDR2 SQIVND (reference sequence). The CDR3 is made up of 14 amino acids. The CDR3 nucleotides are TGTGCCAGTAGTACCCGGACAGGGGGCTACGAGCAGTACTTC. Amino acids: CASSTRTGGYEQYF.

The CDR3 DNA reads TGTGCCAGCAGTCTACAGGGGGCCGGAACCGGGGAGCTGTTTTTT. It specifies CASSLQGAGTGELFF. The rearrangement joins TRBV6-6 to TRBJ2-2; 9 positions match TRBD1. With V trimmed by 5 bases and J by 5 bases, 6 bases remained unmatched. Looked up from germline, CDR1 is MNHNY and CDR2 is SVGAGI (reference sequence). CDR3 length: 15 amino acids.

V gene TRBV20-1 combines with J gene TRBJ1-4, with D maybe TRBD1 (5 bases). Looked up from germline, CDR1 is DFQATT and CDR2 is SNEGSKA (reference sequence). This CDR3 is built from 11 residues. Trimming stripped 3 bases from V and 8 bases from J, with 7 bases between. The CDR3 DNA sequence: TGCAGTGCTAGTGGGGCAGAAAAACTGTTTTTT. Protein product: CSASGAEKLFF.

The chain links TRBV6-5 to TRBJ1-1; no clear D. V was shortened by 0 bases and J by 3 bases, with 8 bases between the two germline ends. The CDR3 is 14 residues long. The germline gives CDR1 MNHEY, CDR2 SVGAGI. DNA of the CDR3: TGTGCCAGCAGTTACTCGGGCGGGGACACTGAAGCTTTCTTT. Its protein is CASSYSGGDTEAFF.

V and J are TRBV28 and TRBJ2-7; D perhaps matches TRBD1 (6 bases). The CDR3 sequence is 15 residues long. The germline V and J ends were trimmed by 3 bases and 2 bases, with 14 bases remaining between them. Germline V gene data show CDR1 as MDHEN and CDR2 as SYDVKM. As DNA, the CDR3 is TGTGCCAGCAGTTTTTCTGGGGGCACCACCTACGAGCAGTACTTC. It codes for CASSFSGGTTYEQYF.